This T cell receptor beta chain was sequenced during a study of T cell repertoires in cytomegalovirus infection. Study-wide context: CMV infection and matching HLA type were both indicated by public TCR beta signatures.

MiXCR, applied by TCRdb to the reads, yields one record per CDR3 protein. The sample lists some 110,000 distinct CDR3 sequences; roughly a tenth were seen once. Study findings and constraints: CMV-specific HLA-C-restricted TCR beta clonotypes dominated the ex vivo response. People with CMV and the relevant HLA were identified by cumulative public TCR beta family frequency.

This clonotype was seen at least ten times. Its antigen remains unidentified. Germline CDR1 is SGHTA and CDR2 is FQGNSA. V shed 4 bases, J shed 6 bases, and the junction held 9 bases outside the gene matches. The CDR3 contains 15 residues. The TCR comes from a human donor in good health (CMV status not recorded). Some clones in this sample may be carry-over from other donors' samples. Sequenced: PBMCs, sequenced either directly or after in vitro stimulation (not recorded which). The chain combines TRBV7-2 with TRBJ1-2, with 9 bases identical to TRBD1. For the CDR3, the DNA is TGTGCCAGCAGCTCCTACAGGGGGCACTTGGATGGCTACACCTTC. This gives the protein CASSSYRGHLDGYTF.